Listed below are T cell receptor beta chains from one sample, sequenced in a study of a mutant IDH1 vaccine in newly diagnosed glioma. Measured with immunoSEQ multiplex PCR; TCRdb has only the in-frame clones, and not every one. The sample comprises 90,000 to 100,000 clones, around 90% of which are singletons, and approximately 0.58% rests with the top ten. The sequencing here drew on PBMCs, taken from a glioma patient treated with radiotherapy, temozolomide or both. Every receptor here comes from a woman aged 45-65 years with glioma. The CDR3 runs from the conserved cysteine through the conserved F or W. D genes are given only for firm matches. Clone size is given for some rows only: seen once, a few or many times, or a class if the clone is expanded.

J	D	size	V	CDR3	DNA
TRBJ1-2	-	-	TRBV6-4	CASSPDRALPYGYTF	TGTGCCAGCAGCCCCGACCGAGCGTTACCTTATGGCTACACCTTC
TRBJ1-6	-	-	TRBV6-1	CASEGGESPLHF	TGTGCCAGCGAGGGGGGCGAGTCACCCCTCCACTTT
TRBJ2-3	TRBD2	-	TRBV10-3	CAISLTSGNADTQYF	TGTGCCATCAGTCTGACTAGCGGGAACGCAGATACGCAGTATTTT
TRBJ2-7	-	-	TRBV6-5	CASSYATPYEQYF	TGTGCCAGCAGTTACGCCACACCATACGAGCAGTACTTC
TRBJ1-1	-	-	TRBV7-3	CASSFWGSTEAFF	TGTGCCAGCAGCTTTTGGGGTTCCACTGAAGCTTTCTTT
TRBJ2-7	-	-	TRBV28	CASSVAATNEQYF	TGTGCCAGCAGCGTCGCCGCCACGAACGAGCAGTACTTC
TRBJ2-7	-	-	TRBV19	CASRATSSYEQYF	TGTGCCAGCAGAGCCACTAGCTCCTACGAGCAGTACTTC
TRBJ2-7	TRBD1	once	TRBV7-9	CASSPLGAPGQSYEQYF	TGTGCCAGCAGCCCCCTAGGGGCCCCGGGACAGAGCTACGAGCAGTACTTC
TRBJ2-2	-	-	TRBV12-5	CASGLEAGTGELFF	TGTGCTAGTGGTTTGGAAGCGGGCACCGGGGAGCTGTTTTTT
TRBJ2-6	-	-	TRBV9	CASNQRSSGANVLTF	TGTGCCAGCAACCAGCGGAGCTCTGGGGCCAACGTCCTGACTTTC
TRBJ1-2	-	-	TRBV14	CASSPGRYGYTF	TGTGCCAGCAGCCCTGGGCGGTATGGCTACACCTTC
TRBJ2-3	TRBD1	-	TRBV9	CASKKTGGYTDTQYF	TGTGCCAGCAAAAAGACAGGGGGGTATACAGATACGCAGTATTTT
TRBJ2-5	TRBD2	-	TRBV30	CAWSTGLAGVQETQYF	TGTGCCTGGAGTACGGGACTAGCGGGAGTCCAAGAGACCCAGTACTTC
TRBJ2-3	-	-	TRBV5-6	CASSLADTQYF	TGTGCCAGCAGCTTAGCAGATACGCAGTATTTT
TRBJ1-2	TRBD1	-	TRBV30	CAWLGGQGNAGYTF	TGTGCCTGGTTGGGGGGACAGGGGAATGCTGGCTACACCTTC
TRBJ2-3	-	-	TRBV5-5	CASSRRVVPTDTQYF	TGTGCCAGCAGCCGGAGGGTGGTCCCCACAGATACGCAGTATTTT